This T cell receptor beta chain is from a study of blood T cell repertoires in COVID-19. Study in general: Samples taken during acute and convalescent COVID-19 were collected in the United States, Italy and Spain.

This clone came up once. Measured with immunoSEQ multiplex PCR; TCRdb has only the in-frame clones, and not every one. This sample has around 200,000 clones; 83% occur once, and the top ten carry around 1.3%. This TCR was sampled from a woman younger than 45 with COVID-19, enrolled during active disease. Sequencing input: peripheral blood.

The CDR3 DNA is TGTGCCAGCAGCCCCGACGGGAGTCTTCACGAGCAGTACTTC. As protein: CASSPDGSLHEQYF. The rearrangement uses TRBV7-3 and TRBJ2-7; D is perhaps TRBD2 (6 bases). V gave up 5 bases and J gave up 5 bases, with 16 bases separating them. Germline loops: CDR1 SGHTA, CDR2 FQGTGA. There are 14 residues in the CDR3. The full variable domain, completed using reference TRBV7-3 and TRBJ2-7, is GAGVSQTPSNKVTEKGKYVELRCDPISGHTALYWYRQSLGQGPEFLIYFQGTGAADDSGLPNDRFFAVRPEGSVSTLKIQRTERGDSAVYLCASSPDGSLHEQYFGPGTRLTVT.